Below are 30 T cell receptor beta chains sequenced from a single sample in a study of T cells after posttransplantation cyclophosphamide. Libraries were prepared by immunoSEQ multiplex PCR; TCRdb keeps only in-frame clonotypes and omits some of them. Found here are 25,000 to 30,000 clones, 86% of them singletons; the top ten hold 2.5% to 4%. The sample taken for sequencing was PBMCs. Receptors were obtained from a middle-aged man.

V and J are TRBV5-1 and TRBJ2-1, with D perhaps matching TRBD1 (5 bases). The CDR3 loop spans 15 amino acids. CDR1 is SGHRS, CDR2 YFSETQ, per germline. Trimming cost V 4 bases and J 2 bases, with 13 bases left between them. Here the CDR3 reads CASSPRQITYNEQFF. DNA of the CDR3: TGCGCCAGCAGCCCTCGACAGATAACCTACAATGAGCAGTTCTTC.

The chain carries TRBV9 and TRBJ1-6, with D possibly matching TRBD1 (5 bases). This CDR3 is built from 15 residues. Germline V gene data show CDR1 as SGDLS and CDR2 as YYNGEE. The V and J ends lost 6 bases and 8 bases respectively, with 18 bases between them. For the CDR3, the DNA is TGTGCCAGCACCCCTGTGGCACAAGGGGATTCACCCCTCCACTTT. Translating gives CASTPVAQGDSPLHF. Combining the CDR3 with reference TRBV9 and TRBJ1-6 gives the whole variable domain DSGVTQTPKHLITATGQRVTLRCSPRSGDLSVYWYQQSLDQGLQFLIQYYNGEERAKGNILERFSAQQFPDLHSELNLSSLELGDSALYFCASTPVAQGDSPLHFGNGTRLTVT.

This clone was counted a few times. The chain couples TRBV28 to TRBJ1-2; 7 bases are a match to TRBD1. Germline loops: CDR1 MDHEN, CDR2 SYDVKM. Trimming at V came to 6 bases and at J to 7 bases, leaving 14 bases not matched to a gene. The CDR3 totals 15 residues. CDR3 region: CASSRTGWHGGGYTF. The CDR3 DNA follows: TGTGCCAGCAGCCGGACAGGCTGGCATGGAGGTGGCTACACCTTC.

The V and J genes are TRBV11-3 and TRBJ2-7; D possibly corresponds to TRBD2 (5 bases). Germline V gene sequence: CDR1 SGHNT, CDR2 YENEEA. The CDR3 extends over 13 amino acids. Trimming took 5 bases from V and 3 from J, leaving 11 bases between them. CDR3 protein: CASSPRASYEQYF. The CDR3 DNA reads TGTGCCAGCAGCCCGCGGGCGAGCTACGAGCAGTACTTC. Full variable domain (missing parts from reference TRBV11-3 and TRBJ2-7): EAGVVQSPRYKIIEKKQPVAFWCNPISGHNTLYWYLQNLGQGPELLIRYENEEAVDDSQLPKDRFSAERLKGVDSTLKIQPAELGDSAVYLCASSPRASYEQYFGPGTRLTVT.

The genes are TRBV4-1 and TRBJ2-3, with 8 bases matching TRBD2. The CDR3 is 17 amino acids. V was clipped by 6 bases and J by 2 bases; unmatched bases: 13. From germline, CDR1 is MGHRA and CDR2 YSYEKL. The CDR3 protein is CASSPSGLAGLTDTQYF. Written as DNA, the CDR3 is TGCGCCAGCAGTCCGTCCGGGTTAGCGGGGCTCACAGATACGCAGTATTTT.

This chain joins TRBV30 and TRBJ2-3, with 7 bases that match TRBD2. With V trimmed by 2 bases and J by 2 bases, 7 bases remained unmatched. Looked up from germline, CDR1 is GTSNPN and CDR2 is SVGIG (reference sequence). The CDR3 loop spans 15 amino acids. CDR3 sequence: CAWSRGGRSTDTQYF. In DNA, the CDR3 is TGTGCCTGGAGTCGTGGCGGGAGATCCACAGATACGCAGTATTTT.

This clone was detected only a few times. V gene TRBV27 combines with J gene TRBJ2-3; D not certain. The CDR3 consists of 15 residues. The germline V gene encodes CDR1 MNHEY and CDR2 SMNVEV (reference sequence). V was cut by 4 bases and J by 7 bases, with 18 bases left in between. The CDR3 loop is CASSSPKFTFHTQYF. The DNA of the CDR3 is TGTGCCAGCAGTTCCCCTAAGTTTACTTTCCATACGCAGTATTTT.

This clone has more than one count but fewer than ten. The rearrangement links TRBV7-9 to TRBJ2-1, with 9 nucleotides matching TRBD2. The CDR3 has 12 amino acids. Germline lookup yields CDR1 SEHNR and CDR2 FQNEAQ (reference sequence). Unmatched junction bases numbered 7, after V lost 11 bases and J lost 8 bases. The CDR3 DNA reads as TGTGCCGTTCTTAGCGGGAGATATGAGCAGTTCTTC. Protein: CAVLSGRYEQFF.

The CDR3 DNA reads TGTGCCAGCAGCCAAGTGGAGGGGAAATACGAGCAGTACTTC. Its protein product is CASSQVEGKYEQYF. The chain carries TRBV4-2 and TRBJ2-7; possibly TRBD2 for D (6 bases). CDR1 LGHNA and CDR2 YNFKEQ come from the germline V gene. V was pared by 1 base and J by 4 bases, with 11 bases between. The CDR3 runs to 14 residues.

The chain joins TRBV20-1 to TRBJ1-1, with no clear D. CDR3 size: 8 residues. Looked up from germline, CDR1 is DFQATT and CDR2 is SNEGSKA (reference sequence). The V end was cut by 5 bases, the J end by 10 bases, with 5 bases between. The CDR3 sequence is CSAGRAFF. The DNA for the CDR3 is TGCAGTGCTGGGAGAGCTTTCTTT.

The chain has TRBV10-3 and TRBJ1-5, with a weak D call TRBD1 (6 bases). Germline CDR1 reads ENHRY; CDR2 reads SYGVKD. V was cut by 10 bases and J by 4 bases, with 14 bases left in between. The CDR3 totals 13 residues. The CDR3 sequence: CASWQGLNQPQHF. The CDR3 region has the DNA TGTGCCAGTTGGCAGGGGTTGAATCAGCCCCAGCATTTT.

The genes are TRBV10-3 and TRBJ2-3; unclear D gene. With 4 bases removed from V and 2 bases from J, the gap between germline ends came to 10 bases. In germline, CDR1 is ENHRY, CDR2 SYGVKD. The CDR3 has 14 amino acids. The CDR3 loop reads CAISAAVSTDTQYF. CDR3 bases: TGTGCCATCAGTGCGGCGGTATCCACAGATACGCAGTATTTT.

The chain employs TRBV7-2 and TRBJ2-3, with D possibly matching TRBD1 (5 bases). Germline CDR1 is SGHTA and CDR2 is FQGNSA. CDR3 size: 16 residues. V gave up 5 bases and J gave up 0 bases, with 15 bases separating them. The CDR3 here is CASSQGSFPSTDTQYF. CDR3 bases: TGTGCCAGCAGCCAGGGCAGTTTCCCTAGCACAGATACGCAGTATTTT.

V gene TRBV19 combines with J gene TRBJ1-5, with 8 nucleotides matching TRBD1. Trimming cost V 4 bases and J 0 bases; bases outside gene matches: 11. Germline V gene data show CDR1 as LNHDA and CDR2 as SQIVND (reference sequence). The CDR3 totals 18 residues. CDR3 nucleotide sequence: TGTGCCAGTAGTAGAGGGGCAGGGGGCTCAAATAGCAATCAGCCCCAGCATTTT. It codes for CASSRGAGGSNSNQPQHF.

This clone was detected once. The rearrangement links TRBV19 to TRBJ1-1; D call uncertain. The CDR3 loop spans 14 amino acids. V lost 2 bases, J lost 1 base, and 8 bases lay in between. The germline gives CDR1 LNHDA, CDR2 SQIVND (reference sequence). In DNA, the CDR3 is TGTGCCAGTAGTATATCCGTCCGGAACACTGAAGCTTTCTTT. Protein product: CASSISVRNTEAFF.

The rearrangement joins TRBV4-1 to TRBJ2-1; weak D call: TRBD2 (5 bases). The V gene lost 5 bases and the J gene lost 4 bases, with 18 bases spanning the gap. CDR3 length: 16 amino acids. Germline CDR1 MGHRA, CDR2 YSYEKL. CDR3 protein: CASSSVRGNRYNEQFF. CDR3 coding DNA: TGCGCCAGCAGCTCCGTCAGAGGGAATCGGTACAATGAGCAGTTCTTC.

This chain connects TRBV30 to TRBJ1-3; the D is unclear. The CDR3 extends over 13 amino acids. Trimming removed 0 bases from V and 4 bases from J, with 7 bases in between. Per germline, CDR1 GTSNPN and CDR2 SVGIG (reference sequence). The CDR3 nucleotides are TGTGCCTGGAGTGTACATTCGGGAAACACCATATATTTT. The encoded protein is CAWSVHSGNTIYF.

Points on this clone: The junction departs from the called germline gene at one end, perhaps through a read error. The chain is built from TRBV7-9 and TRBJ1-1; D is possibly TRBD1 (6 bases). The germline V gene has CDR1 SEHNR and CDR2 FQNEAQ (reference sequence). CDR3 size: 14 residues. In DNA, the CDR3 is TGTACCAGCAGCCCCCAGACAGGGAACACTGAAGCTTTCTTT. Protein: CTSSPQTGNTEAFF. The full variable domain, its missing parts supplied by reference TRBV7-9 and TRBJ1-1, is DTGVSQNPRHKITKRGQNVTFRCDPISEHNRLYWYRQTLGQGPEFLTYFQNEAQLEKSRLLSDRFSAERPKGSFSTLEIQRTEQGDSAMYLCTSSPQTGNTEAFFGQGTRLTVV.

The chain has TRBV12-5 and TRBJ2-1, with 8 positions matching TRBD2. The CDR3 covers 16 residues. CDR1 is LGHNT and CDR2 is FRNRAP in the germline V gene. J was trimmed by 9 bases and V by 9 bases; bases with no gene match: 19. This CDR3 reads CASHPPGSGSSGEQFF. The CDR3 DNA follows: TGTGCTAGCCACCCGCCGGGCAGCGGGAGCTCTGGTGAGCAGTTCTTC.

V and J are TRBV7-9 and TRBJ2-5; D may be TRBD2 (5 bases). Matching the DNA end better, TRBJ2-7 makes the J call doubtful. The CDR3 covers 12 residues. Germline-derived CDR1 and CDR2 are SEHNR and FQNEAQ (reference sequence). In DNA, the CDR3 is TGTGCCAGCAGGGGAGATCTTAACGAGCAGTACTTC. This translates into CASRGDLNEQYF.

The chain carries TRBV2 and TRBJ2-3; a weak D match, TRBD1 (5 bases). Trimming left V 2 bases short and J 15 bases short, with 9 bases between. CDR1 and CDR2 (germline): SNHLY, FYNNEI. The CDR3 has 10 residues. The CDR3 spells CASSERGAYF. Written as DNA, the CDR3 is TGTGCCAGCAGTGAAAGGGGCGCCTATTTT.

The chain joins TRBV5-6 to TRBJ1-1; 10 bases agree with TRBD1. V was clipped by 0 bases and J by 8 bases; unmatched bases: 4. There are 14 residues in the CDR3. Germline assignment: CDR1 SGHDT and CDR2 YYEEEE. The CDR3 DNA reads TGTGCCAGCAGCTTGGGGGGACAGGGGATGGAAGCTTTCTTT. Encoded protein: CASSLGGQGMEAFF.

V is TRBV5-1 and J is TRBJ2-1; possible D gene TRBD1, 6 bases. The CDR3 is 15 amino acids. Trimming took 2 bases from V and 10 from J, leaving 19 bases between them. CDR1 and CDR2 (germline): SGHRS, YFSETQ. The CDR3 bases are TGCGCCAGCAGCTTCTTTGTGAGCCCAGGGGAGGAGCAGTTCTTC. It is translated as CASSFFVSPGEEQFF.

This sequence joins TRBV5-4 and TRBJ1-4; possibly TRBD1 for D (5 bases). The CDR3 sequence is 15 residues long. V lost 3 bases and J 0 bases, leaving 9 bases between the germline ends. Germline V gene lookup returns CDR1 SGHNT and CDR2 YYREEE (reference sequence). CDR3 nucleotides: TGTGCCAGCAGCTGGGGCCAGCCAACTAATGAAAAACTGTTTTTT. Its protein is CASSWGQPTNEKLFF. The complete variable domain, with remaining parts taken from reference TRBV5-4 and TRBJ1-4, reads ETGVTQSPTHLIKTRGQQVTLRCSSQSGHNTVSWYQQALGQGPQFIFQYYREEENGRGNFPPRFSGLQFPNYSSELNVNALELDDSALYLCASSWGQPTNEKLFFGSGTQLSVL.

This chain uses TRBV18 with TRBJ1-1, with D possibly TRBD1 on 5 matching bases. The V gene lost 0 bases and the J gene lost 8 bases, with 10 bases spanning the gap. Germline V gene lookup returns CDR1 KGHSH and CDR2 LQKENI. This CDR3 comprises 13 residues. The CDR3 DNA follows: TGTGCCAGCTCACCACCGTCAGGGTTGGAAGCTTTCTTT. Translated: CASSPPSGLEAFF.

The V and J genes are TRBV5-1 and TRBJ2-1, with 12 bases that match TRBD2. The CDR3 contains 13 residues. The trim removed 4 bases at V and 9 bases at J, leaving 2 bases unmatched. CDR1 is SGHRS, CDR2 YFSETQ, per germline. The chain's CDR3 is CASSRTSGVEQFF. CDR3 DNA sequence: TGCGCCAGCAGCAGGACTAGCGGGGTTGAGCAGTTCTTC.

This rearrangement joins TRBV28 to TRBJ2-3, with D perhaps matching TRBD1 (7 bases). The CDR3 has 13 residues. CDR1 is MDHEN, CDR2 SYDVKM, per germline. The V and J ends lost 2 bases and 10 bases respectively, with 13 bases between them. The CDR3 DNA reads TGTGCCAGCAGTTTAGAGGGGGCGGGGTCGCAGTATTTT. Translating gives CASSLEGAGSQYF.

CDR3 residues: CASSLGVSGNTIYF. CDR3 sequence (DNA): TGTGCCAGCAGCTTAGGAGTCTCTGGAAACACCATATATTTT. The rearrangement joins TRBV7-9 to TRBJ1-3; D gene uncertain. CDR1 and CDR2 from the germline V gene are SEHNR and FQNEAQ (reference sequence). With 1 base removed from V and 0 bases from J, the gap between germline ends came to 4 bases. The CDR3 has 14 amino acids.

Points on this clone: The junction shows a germline mismatch at one end, possibly a read error. The chain combines TRBV5-1 with TRBJ1-4, with TRBD1 matching over 7 bases. CDR3 size: 14 residues. Germline CDR1 SGHRS, CDR2 YFSETQ. CDR3 in amino acids: CASSMDRQNEKLLF. DNA of the CDR3: TGCGCCAGCAGCATGGACAGGCAGAATGAAAAACTGCTTTTT.

This clone was seen only once. The chain employs TRBV9 and TRBJ2-5; TRBD2 matches 10 bases. Looked up from germline, CDR1 is SGDLS and CDR2 is YYNGEE. The CDR3 runs to 14 residues. V lost 4 bases and J lost 3; bases outside the gene matches: 3. In nucleotides, the CDR3 is TGTGCCAGCAGCCAAAGCGGGAGGGAAGAGACCCAGTACTTC. It codes for CASSQSGREETQYF.